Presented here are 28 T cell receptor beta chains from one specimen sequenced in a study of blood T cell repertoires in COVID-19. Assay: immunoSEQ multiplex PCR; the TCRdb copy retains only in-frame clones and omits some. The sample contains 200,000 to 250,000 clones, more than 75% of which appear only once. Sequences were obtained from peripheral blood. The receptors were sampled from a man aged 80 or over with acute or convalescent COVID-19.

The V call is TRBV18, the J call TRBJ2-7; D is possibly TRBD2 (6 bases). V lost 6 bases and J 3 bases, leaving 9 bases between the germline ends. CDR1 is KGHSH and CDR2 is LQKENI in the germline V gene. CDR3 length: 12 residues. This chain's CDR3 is CASSGGLYEQYV. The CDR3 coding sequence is TGTGCCAGCTCGGGGGGACTCTACGAGCAGTACGTC.

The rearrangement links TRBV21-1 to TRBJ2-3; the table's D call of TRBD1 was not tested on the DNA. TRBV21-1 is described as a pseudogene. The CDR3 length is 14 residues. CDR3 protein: CASSKGRGQGVQYF. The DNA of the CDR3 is TGTGCCAGCAGCAAAGGCAGGGGGCAGGGGGTGCAGTATTTT.

CDR3 residues: CASFGHPNTEAFF. CDR3 in DNA: TGTGCCAGCTTCGGACATCCGAACACTGAAGCTTTCTTT. This sequence joins TRBV28 and TRBJ1-1; the D gene is possibly TRBD1 (5 bases). CDR3 length: 13 residues. Between the trimmed V and J ends, which lost 8 bases and 1 base, there was a span of 11 bases. Germline V CDR1 and CDR2: MDHEN, SYDVKM.

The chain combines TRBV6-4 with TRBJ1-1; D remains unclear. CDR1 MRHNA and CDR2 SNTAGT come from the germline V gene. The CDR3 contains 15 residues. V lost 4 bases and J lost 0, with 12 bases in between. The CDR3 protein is CASSVHGGLNTEAFF. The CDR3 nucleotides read TGTGCCAGCAGTGTTCATGGCGGATTGAACACTGAAGCTTTCTTT.

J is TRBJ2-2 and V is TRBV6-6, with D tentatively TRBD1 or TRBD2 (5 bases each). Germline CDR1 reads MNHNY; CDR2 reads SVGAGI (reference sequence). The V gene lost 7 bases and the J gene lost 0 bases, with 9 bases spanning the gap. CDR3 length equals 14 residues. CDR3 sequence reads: CASIRGTNTGELFF. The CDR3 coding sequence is TGTGCCAGCATTCGGGGCACGAACACCGGGGAGCTGTTTTTT.

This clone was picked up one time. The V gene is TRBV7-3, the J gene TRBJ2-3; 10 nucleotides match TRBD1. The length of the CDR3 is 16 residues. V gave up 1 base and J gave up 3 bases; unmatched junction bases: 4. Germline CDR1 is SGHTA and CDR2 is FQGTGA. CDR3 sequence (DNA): TGTGCCAGCAGCTTAATGCCGGGACAGGGGACAGATACGCAGTATTTT. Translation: CASSLMPGQGTDTQYF.

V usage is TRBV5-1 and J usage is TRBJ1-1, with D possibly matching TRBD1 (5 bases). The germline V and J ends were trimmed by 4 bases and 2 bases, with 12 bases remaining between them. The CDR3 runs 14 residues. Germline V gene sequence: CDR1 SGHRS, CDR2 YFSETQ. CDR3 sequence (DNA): TGCGCCAGCAGCAGGGGAGGGGATAACACTGAAGCTTTCTTT. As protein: CASSRGGDNTEAFF. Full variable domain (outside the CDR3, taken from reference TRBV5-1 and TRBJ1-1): KAGVTQTPRYLIKTRGQQVTLSCSPISGHRSVSWYQQTPGQGLQFLFEYFSETQRNKGNFPGRFSGRQFSNSRSEMNVSTLELGDSALYLCASSRGGDNTEAFFGQGTRLTVV.

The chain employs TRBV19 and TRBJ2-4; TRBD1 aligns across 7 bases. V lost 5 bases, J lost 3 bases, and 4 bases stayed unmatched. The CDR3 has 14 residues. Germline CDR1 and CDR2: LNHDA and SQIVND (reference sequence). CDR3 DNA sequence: TGTGCCAGTAGTCACAGGGGCGGCAAAAACATTCAGTACTTC. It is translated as CASSHRGGKNIQYF.

CDR3 DNA sequence: TGTGCCAGCAGCTTATATCTGAATTCACCCCTCCACTTT. Translating it yields CASSLYLNSPLHF. The chain is built from TRBV7-9 and TRBJ1-6; D ambiguous. Germline lookup yields CDR1 SEHNR and CDR2 FQNEAQ (reference sequence). V lost 2 bases and J lost 7, with 6 bases in between. The CDR3 has 13 residues.

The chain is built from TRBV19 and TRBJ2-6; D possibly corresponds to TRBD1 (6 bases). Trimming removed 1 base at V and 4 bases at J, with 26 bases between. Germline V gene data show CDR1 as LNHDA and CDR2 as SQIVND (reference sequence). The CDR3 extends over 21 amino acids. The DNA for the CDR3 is TGTGCCAGTAGTATAGTGATCGCAGGGCAGGGGCTATTGGTCGGGGCCAACGTCCTGACTTTC. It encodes CASSIVIAGQGLLVGANVLTF.

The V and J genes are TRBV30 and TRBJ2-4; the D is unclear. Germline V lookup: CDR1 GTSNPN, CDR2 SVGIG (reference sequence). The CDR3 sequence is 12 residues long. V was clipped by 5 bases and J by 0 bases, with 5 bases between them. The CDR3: CAWALAKNIQYF. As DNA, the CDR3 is TGTGCCTGGGCCCTAGCCAAAAACATTCAGTACTTC.

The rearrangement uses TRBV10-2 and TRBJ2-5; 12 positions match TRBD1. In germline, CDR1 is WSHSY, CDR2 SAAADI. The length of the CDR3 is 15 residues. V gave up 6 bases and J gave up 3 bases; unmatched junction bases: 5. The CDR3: CASRAGTGGEETQYF. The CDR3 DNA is TGCGCCAGCAGGGCCGGGACAGGGGGCGAAGAGACCCAGTACTTC.

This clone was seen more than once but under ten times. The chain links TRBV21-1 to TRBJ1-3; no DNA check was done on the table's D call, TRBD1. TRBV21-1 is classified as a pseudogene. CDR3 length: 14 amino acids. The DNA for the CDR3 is TGTGCCAGCAGCAACAGGGGATCTGGAAACACCATATATTTT. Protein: CASSNRGSGNTIYF.

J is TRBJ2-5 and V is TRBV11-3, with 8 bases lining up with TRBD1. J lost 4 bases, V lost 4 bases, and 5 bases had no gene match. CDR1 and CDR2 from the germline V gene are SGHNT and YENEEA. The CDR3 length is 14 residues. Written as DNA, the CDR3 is TGTGCCAGCAGCTCGGACAGGGTAGGAGAGACCCAGTACTTC. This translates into CASSSDRVGETQYF.

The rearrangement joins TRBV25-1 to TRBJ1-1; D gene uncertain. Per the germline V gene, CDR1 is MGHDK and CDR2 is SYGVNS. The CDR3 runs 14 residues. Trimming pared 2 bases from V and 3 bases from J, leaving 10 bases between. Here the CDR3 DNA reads TGTGCCAGCAGTGAACTCGATTCGGACACTGAAGCTTTCTTT. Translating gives CASSELDSDTEAFF.

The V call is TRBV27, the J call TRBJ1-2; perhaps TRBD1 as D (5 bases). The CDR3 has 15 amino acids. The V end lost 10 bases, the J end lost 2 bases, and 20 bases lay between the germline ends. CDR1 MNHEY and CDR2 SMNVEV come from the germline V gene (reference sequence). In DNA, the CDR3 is TGTGCCACCTTTAAGGAGGGGCTCCGGAACTATGGCTACACCTTC. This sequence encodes CATFKEGLRNYGYTF.

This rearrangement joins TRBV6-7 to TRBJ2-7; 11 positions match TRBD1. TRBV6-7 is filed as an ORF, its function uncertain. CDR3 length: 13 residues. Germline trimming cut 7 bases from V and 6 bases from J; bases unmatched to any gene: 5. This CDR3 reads CASTHGQGAEQYF. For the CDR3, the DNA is TGTGCCAGCACCCACGGACAGGGGGCCGAGCAGTACTTC.

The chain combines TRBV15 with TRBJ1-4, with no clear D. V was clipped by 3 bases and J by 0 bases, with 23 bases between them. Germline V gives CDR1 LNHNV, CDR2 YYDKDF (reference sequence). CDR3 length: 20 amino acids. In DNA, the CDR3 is TGTGCCACCAGCAGTGAAACGCCCGGGTGGGGAGACGCAACTAATGAAAAACTGTTTTTT. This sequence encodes CATSSETPGWGDATNEKLFF.

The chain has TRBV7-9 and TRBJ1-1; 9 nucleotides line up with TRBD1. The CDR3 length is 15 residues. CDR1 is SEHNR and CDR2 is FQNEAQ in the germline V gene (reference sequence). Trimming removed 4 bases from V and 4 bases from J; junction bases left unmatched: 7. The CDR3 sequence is CASSSGQGLITEAFF. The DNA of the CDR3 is TGTGCCAGCAGCTCGGGACAGGGCTTGATCACTGAAGCTTTCTTT.

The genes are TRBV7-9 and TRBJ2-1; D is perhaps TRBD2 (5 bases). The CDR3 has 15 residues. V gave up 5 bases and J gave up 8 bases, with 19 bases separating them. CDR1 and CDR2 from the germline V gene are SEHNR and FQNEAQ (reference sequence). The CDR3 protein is CASSQEAGIIDEQFF. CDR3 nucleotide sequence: TGTGCCAGCAGCCAGGAGGCGGGCATTATCGATGAGCAGTTCTTC.

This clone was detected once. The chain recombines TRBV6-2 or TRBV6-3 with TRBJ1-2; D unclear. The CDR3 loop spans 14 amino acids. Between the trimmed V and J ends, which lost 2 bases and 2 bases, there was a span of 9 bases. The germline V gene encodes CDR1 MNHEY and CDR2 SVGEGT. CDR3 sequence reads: CASSYGPMNYGYTF. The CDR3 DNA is TGTGCCAGCAGTTACGGGCCGATGAACTATGGCTACACCTTC.

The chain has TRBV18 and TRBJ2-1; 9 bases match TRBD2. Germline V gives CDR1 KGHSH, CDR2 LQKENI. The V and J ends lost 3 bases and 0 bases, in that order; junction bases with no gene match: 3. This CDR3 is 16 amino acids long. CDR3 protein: CASSPTSGVSYNEQFF. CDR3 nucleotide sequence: TGTGCCAGCTCACCGACTAGCGGAGTCTCCTACAATGAGCAGTTCTTC.

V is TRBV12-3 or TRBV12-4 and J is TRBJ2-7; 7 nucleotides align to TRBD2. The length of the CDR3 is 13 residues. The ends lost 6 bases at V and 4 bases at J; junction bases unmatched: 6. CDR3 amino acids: CASSQRGSYEQYV. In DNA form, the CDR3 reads TGTGCCAGCAGCCAGCGGGGCTCATACGAGCAGTACGTC.

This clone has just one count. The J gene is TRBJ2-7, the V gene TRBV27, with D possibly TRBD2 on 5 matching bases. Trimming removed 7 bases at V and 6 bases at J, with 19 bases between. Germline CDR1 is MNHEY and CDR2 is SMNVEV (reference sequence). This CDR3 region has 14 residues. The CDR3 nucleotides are TGTGCCAGCACTGGCGGTACTAGATACGTCGAGCAGTACTTC. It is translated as CASTGGTRYVEQYF.

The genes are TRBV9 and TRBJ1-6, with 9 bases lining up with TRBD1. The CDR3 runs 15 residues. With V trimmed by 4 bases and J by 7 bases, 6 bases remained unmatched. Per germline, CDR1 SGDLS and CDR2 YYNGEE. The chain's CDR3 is CASSPGQGKNSPLHF. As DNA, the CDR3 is TGTGCCAGCAGCCCGGGACAGGGAAAAAATTCACCCCTCCACTTT.

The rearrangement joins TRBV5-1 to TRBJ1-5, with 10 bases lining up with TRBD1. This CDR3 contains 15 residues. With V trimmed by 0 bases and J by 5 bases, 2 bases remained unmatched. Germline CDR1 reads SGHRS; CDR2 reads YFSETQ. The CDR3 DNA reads TGCGCCAGCAGCTTGGAGGGACAGGGGCATCAGCCCCAGCATTTT. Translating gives CASSLEGQGHQPQHF.

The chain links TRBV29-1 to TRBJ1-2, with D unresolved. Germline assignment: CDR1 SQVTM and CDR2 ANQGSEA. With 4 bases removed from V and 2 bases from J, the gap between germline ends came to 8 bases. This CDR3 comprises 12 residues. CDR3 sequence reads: CSVVSGNYGYTF. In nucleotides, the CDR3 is TGCAGCGTTGTTTCAGGAAACTATGGCTACACCTTC.

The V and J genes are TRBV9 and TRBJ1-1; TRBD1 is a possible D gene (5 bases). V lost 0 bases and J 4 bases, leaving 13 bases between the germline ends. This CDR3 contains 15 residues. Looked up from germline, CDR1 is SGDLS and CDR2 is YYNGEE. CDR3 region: CASSVEASGGTEAFF. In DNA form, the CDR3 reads TGTGCCAGCAGCGTAGAGGCTTCGGGGGGCACTGAAGCTTTCTTT.